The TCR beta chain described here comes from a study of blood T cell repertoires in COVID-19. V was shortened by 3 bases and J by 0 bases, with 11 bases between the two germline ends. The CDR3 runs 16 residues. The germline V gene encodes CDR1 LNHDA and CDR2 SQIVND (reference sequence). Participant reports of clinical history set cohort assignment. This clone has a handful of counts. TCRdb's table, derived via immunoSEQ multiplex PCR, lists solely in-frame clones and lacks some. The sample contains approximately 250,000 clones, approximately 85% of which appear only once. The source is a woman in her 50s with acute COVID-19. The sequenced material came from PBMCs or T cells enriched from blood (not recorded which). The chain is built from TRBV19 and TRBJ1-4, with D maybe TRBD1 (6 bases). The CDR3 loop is CASSIPTGTTNEKLFF. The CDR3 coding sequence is TGTGCCAGTAGTATCCCTACAGGGACAACTAATGAAAAACTGTTTTTT.